The 32 T cell receptor beta chains below were found in one sample sequenced in a study of T cell responses to AZD1222 COVID-19 vaccine. Using immunoSEQ multiplex PCR, the repertoire was profiled, and TCRdb retains in-frame clones only, with some absent. Of about 140,000 clones in the sample, 80% to 95% were seen once. This sample comprised peripheral blood, obtained on day 0 of AZD1222 vaccination. The source is an adult in good health.

The J gene is TRBJ2-1, the V gene TRBV14; the D is unclear. Germline values: CDR1 SGHDN, CDR2 FVKESK. There are 14 residues in the CDR3. V shed 5 bases and J shed 1 base, with 9 bases lying between them. CDR3 nucleotide sequence: TGTGCCAGCAGCAGGACGTCATCCTACAATGAGCAGTTCTTC. Its protein product is CASSRTSSYNEQFF.

The rearrangement uses TRBV3-1 (or the pseudogene TRBV3-2) and TRBJ1-4; D is perhaps TRBD1 (6 bases). The CDR3 consists of 13 residues. V gave up 10 bases and J gave up 4 bases, with 13 bases separating them. CDR1 and CDR2 from the germline V gene are LGHDT and YNNKEL (reference sequence). The CDR3 DNA reads as TGTGCCACCGGTACAGGGCGTAATGAAAAACTGTTTTTT. This codes for CATGTGRNEKLFF.

For the CDR3, the DNA is TGTGTCTTGGCGGGGAATAATGAAAAACTGTTTTTT. It encodes CVLAGNNEKLFF. The gene calls are TRBV30 and TRBJ1-4; D is unclear. The germline CDR1 and CDR2 sequences are GTSNPN and SVGIG (reference sequence). The length of the CDR3 is 12 residues.

This clone was found a few times. The CDR3 region is CATSRELIMGEQYF. For the CDR3, the DNA is TGTGCCACCAGCAGAGAGCTGATAATGGGCGAGCAGTACTTC. The chain links TRBV15 to TRBJ2-7, with D unresolved. Per the germline V gene, CDR1 is LNHNV and CDR2 is YYDKDF (reference sequence). The CDR3 is made up of 14 amino acids. Trimming pared 0 bases from V and 6 bases from J, leaving 12 bases between.

The genes are TRBV28 and TRBJ1-2; no firm D call. Trimming pared 5 bases from V and 5 bases from J, leaving 6 bases between. CDR1 is MDHEN, CDR2 SYDVKM, per germline. The CDR3 has 11 residues. CDR3 in amino acids: CASSGKYGYTF. The CDR3 DNA reads as TGTGCCAGCAGTGGAAAGTATGGCTACACCTTC.

The chain uses TRBV11-2 and TRBJ2-7; 9 nucleotides align to TRBD2. The CDR3 is 15 residues long. CDR1 and CDR2 (germline): SGHAT, FQNNGV. V trimming: 1 base; J trimming: 3 bases; junction bases outside the gene matches: 4. CDR3 bases: TGTGCCAGCAGCTTAGGCCGTAGCGGGGGCTACGAGCAGTACTTC. It specifies CASSLGRSGGYEQYF.

V gene TRBV3-1 (or the pseudogene TRBV3-2) combines with J gene TRBJ1-3; no clear D gene. The V end was cut by 1 base, the J end by 0 bases, with 16 bases between. In germline, CDR1 is LGHDT, CDR2 YNNKEL (reference sequence). The CDR3 is 18 residues long. Here the CDR3 DNA reads TGTGCCAGCAGCCAAGGGTTTCCTGCAGTATACTCTGGAAACACCATATATTTT. This sequence encodes CASSQGFPAVYSGNTIYF.

The rearrangement joins TRBV2 to TRBJ1-2; D not resolved. CDR3 length equals 13 residues. From germline, CDR1 is SNHLY and CDR2 FYNNEI. Between the trimmed V and J ends, which lost 4 bases and 8 bases, there was a span of 14 bases. CDR3 sequence reads: CASSGVEGGGYTF. Here the CDR3 DNA reads TGTGCCAGCAGTGGGGTGGAGGGAGGCGGCTACACCTTC. Based on the CDR3 plus reference TRBV2 and TRBJ1-2, the full variable domain is EPEVTQTPSHQVTQMGQEVILRCVPISNHLYFYWYRQILGQKVEFLVSFYNNEISEKSEIFDDQFSVERPDGSNFTLKIRSTKLEDSAMYFCASSGVEGGGYTFGSGTRLTVV.

This CDR3 reads CASSLEGGSETQYF. CDR3 coding DNA: TGTGCCAGCAGCTTAGAGGGGGGCAGTGAGACCCAGTACTTC. The chain has TRBV7-9 and TRBJ2-5; D tentatively fits TRBD1 or TRBD2 (6 bases each). From germline, CDR1 is SEHNR and CDR2 FQNEAQ (reference sequence). Trimming shortened V by 1 base and J by 5 bases, and 11 bases separated the two germline ends. The CDR3 has 14 residues.

This clone is medium-sized by share. V gene TRBV4-3 combines with J gene TRBJ2-5, with D perhaps TRBD1 (6 bases). The germline V gene has CDR1 LGHNA and CDR2 YSLEER. The CDR3 is 15 amino acids. V shed 1 base and J shed 0 bases, with 9 bases lying between them. CDR3 sequence: CASSQVHRDQETQYF. The CDR3 DNA reads as TGCGCCAGCAGCCAAGTCCACAGGGACCAAGAGACCCAGTACTTC.

The chain couples TRBV2 to TRBJ2-5; the D is unclear. The length of the CDR3 is 12 residues. The germline CDR1 and CDR2 sequences are SNHLY and FYNNEI. Between the trimmed V and J ends, which lost 8 bases and 5 bases, there was a span of 12 bases. The CDR3 DNA is TGTGCCAGCGTGAACATTGGGGAGACCCAGTACTTC. It is translated as CASVNIGETQYF.

The rearrangement links TRBV7-9 to TRBJ1-4; D is unclear. V lost 5 bases and J lost 5, with 12 bases in between. The CDR3 has 14 amino acids. Germline lookup yields CDR1 SEHNR and CDR2 FQNEAQ (reference sequence). The CDR3 sequence is CASSPPSGNEKLFF. CDR3 in DNA: TGTGCCAGCAGCCCACCGTCCGGGAATGAAAAACTGTTTTTT.

The V gene is TRBV6-5, the J gene TRBJ2-7, with D maybe TRBD1 (5 bases). From germline, CDR1 is MNHEY and CDR2 SVGAGI. Trimming left V 6 bases short and J 3 bases short, with 9 bases between. This CDR3 region has 12 residues. Written as DNA, the CDR3 is TGTGCCAGCAGCAACAGGTTCTACGAGCAGTACTTC. Protein: CASSNRFYEQYF.

The chain joins TRBV28 to TRBJ2-7; 11 positions match TRBD2. The CDR3 has 16 amino acids. Germline values: CDR1 MDHEN, CDR2 SYDVKM. CDR3 sequence: CPAPGTSGRSSYEQYF. The CDR3 bases are TGTCCGGCTCCCGGAACTAGCGGGAGAAGCTCCTACGAGCAGTACTTC.

The rearrangement links TRBV6-1 to TRBJ2-7; possibly TRBD1 for D (6 bases). Germline V gene lookup returns CDR1 MNHNS and CDR2 SASEGT. The CDR3 spans 12 residues. The V and J ends lost 2 bases and 5 bases respectively, with 7 bases between them. The DNA for the CDR3 is TGTGCCAGCAGTGAAACAGGGCACGAGCAGTACTTC. It encodes CASSETGHEQYF.

The chain couples TRBV7-9 to TRBJ2-5; 8 bases line up with TRBD2. Germline V gene sequence: CDR1 SEHNR, CDR2 FQNEAQ (reference sequence). The V and J ends lost 3 bases and 5 bases, in that order; junction bases with no gene match: 5. The CDR3 loop spans 14 amino acids. The CDR3 DNA sequence: TGTGCCAGCAGCTTCGGGGCTAGCGGGGAGACCCAGTACTTC. Translation: CASSFGASGETQYF.

This clone was seen only once. The rearrangement uses TRBV6-2 or TRBV6-3 and TRBJ1-4; 9 bases are a match to TRBD1. This CDR3 is 17 amino acids long. The J segment lost 0 bases and the V segment lost 5 bases, leaving 7 bases of the junction unmatched. Per the germline V gene, CDR1 is MNHEY and CDR2 is SVGEGT. CDR3 protein: CASSQPGQGATNEKLFF. CDR3 nucleotides: TGTGCCAGCAGTCAACCGGGACAGGGCGCAACTAATGAAAAACTGTTTTTT.

The chain carries TRBV7-9 and TRBJ1-3; D is uncertain. This CDR3 spans 15 amino acids. CDR1 and CDR2 (germline): SEHNR, FQNEAQ (reference sequence). Trimming took 5 bases from V and 0 from J, leaving 11 bases between them. This CDR3 is CASSDTALSGNTIYF. The DNA of the CDR3 is TGTGCCAGCAGCGACACAGCCCTCTCTGGAAACACCATATATTTT.

The gene calls are TRBV4-2 and TRBJ2-1, with 14 bases aligning to TRBD2. V dropped 4 bases and J dropped 6; count of bases not matched to a gene: 5. The germline V gene has CDR1 LGHNA and CDR2 YNFKEQ. This CDR3 is 16 amino acids long. The CDR3 coding sequence is TGTGCCAGCAGCCTGAGACTAGCGGGGGGGGCCAATGAGCAGTTCTTC. The encoded protein is CASSLRLAGGANEQFF.

The V gene is TRBV30, the J gene TRBJ2-3; TRBD1 aligns across 8 bases. Per germline, CDR1 GTSNPN and CDR2 SVGIG (reference sequence). V was pared by 0 bases and J by 2 bases, with 4 bases of the junction left unmatched. This CDR3 comprises 15 residues. For the CDR3, the DNA is TGTGCCTGGAGTGTTGGCAGGGGGCTCACAGATACGCAGTATTTT. It specifies CAWSVGRGLTDTQYF. The full variable domain, rest sourced from reference TRBV30 and TRBJ2-3, is SQTIHQWPATLVQPVGSPLSLECTVEGTSNPNLYWYRQAAGRGLQLLFYSVGIGQISSEVPQNLSASRPQDRQFILSSKKLLLSDSGFYLCAWSVGRGLTDTQYFGPGTRLTVL.

This chain links TRBV12-5 with TRBJ2-1; maybe TRBD1 (5 bases). The CDR3 consists of 15 residues. The V gene lost 3 bases and the J gene lost 6 bases, with 15 bases spanning the gap. Germline lookup yields CDR1 LGHNT and CDR2 FRNRAP. Here the CDR3 reads CASGFQQGGANEQFF. The CDR3 bases are TGTGCTAGTGGTTTCCAGCAGGGTGGTGCCAATGAGCAGTTCTTC.

This chain uses TRBV3-1 (or the pseudogene TRBV3-2) with TRBJ2-7; no definite D call. Per germline, CDR1 LGHDT and CDR2 YNNKEL (reference sequence). The CDR3 covers 12 residues. Trimming shortened V by 0 bases and J by 7 bases, and 7 bases separated the two germline ends. The CDR3 DNA reads TGTGCCAGCAGCCAAGACGCCTTGGAGCAGTACTTC. Encoded protein: CASSQDALEQYF.

Points on this clone: At one end, the junction sequence differs from germline, possibly due to a read error. Here the CDR3 reads CASTRLGLNTEAFF. CDR3 nucleotides: TGTGCCAGTACCCGATTGGGATTAAACACTGAGGCTTTCTTT. The chain links TRBV19 to TRBJ1-1; D call uncertain. CDR1 is LNHDA, CDR2 SQIVND, per germline (reference sequence). This CDR3 comprises 14 residues.

The chain recombines TRBV4-3 with TRBJ1-1, with a tentative D call TRBD1 (5 bases). The V gene's germline CDR1 is LGHNA and CDR2 YSLEER. The V and J ends lost 0 bases and 5 bases respectively, with 10 bases between them. The CDR3 is 14 amino acids. The CDR3 coding sequence is TGCGCCAGCAGCCAAGACAGGGCCAAGACTGAAGCTTTCTTT. Translation gives CASSQDRAKTEAFF.

CDR3 DNA: TGTGCCAGCAGTCCTTATGAGGGGGGCGCGTCTGGCTACACCTTC. Translated: CASSPYEGGASGYTF. The chain recombines TRBV7-9 with TRBJ1-2; weak D call: TRBD1 (6 bases). Germline V gene sequence: CDR1 SEHNR, CDR2 FQNEAQ (reference sequence). V was cut by 6 bases and J by 7 bases, with 21 bases left in between. The CDR3 is made up of 15 amino acids.

The CDR3, as DNA: TGTGCCAGTAGTACAGGACAGGGGCGACTCTACGAGCAGTACTTC. Residues: CASSTGQGRLYEQYF. The V gene is TRBV19, the J gene TRBJ2-7, with 9 bases lining up with TRBD1. The germline gives CDR1 LNHDA, CDR2 SQIVND (reference sequence). The CDR3 consists of 15 residues. Germline trimming cut 4 bases from V and 3 bases from J; bases unmatched to any gene: 7. Together with reference TRBV19 and TRBJ2-7, the CDR3 gives the full variable domain: DGGITQSPKYLFRKEGQNVTLSCEQNLNHDAMYWYRQDPGQGLRLIYYSQIVNDFQKGDIAEGYSVSREKKESFPLTVTSAQKNPTAFYLCASSTGQGRLYEQYFGPGTRLTVT.

This clone was observed once. The rearrangement uses TRBV9 and TRBJ2-3; tentatively, D is TRBD2 (5 bases). The CDR3 consists of 15 residues. Between the trimmed V and J ends, which lost 1 base and 0 bases, there was a span of 9 bases. CDR1 is SGDLS, CDR2 YYNGEE, per germline. CDR3 bases: TGTGCCAGCAGCGTAATCGGAGGAAGCACAGATACGCAGTATTTT. It specifies CASSVIGGSTDTQYF.

CDR3 nucleotide sequence: TGTGCTAGTGCCTCCCGGAACACCGGGGAGCTGTTTTTT. This translates into CASASRNTGELFF. The gene calls are TRBV12-5 and TRBJ2-2; D call uncertain. V lost 7 bases and J lost 1, with 7 bases in between. Germline CDR1 reads LGHNT; CDR2 reads FRNRAP. CDR3 length: 13 amino acids.

Only one count was recorded for this clone. The chain uses TRBV9 and TRBJ2-5; 10 bases match TRBD2. CDR3 length equals 16 residues. With V trimmed by 2 bases and J by 2 bases, 6 bases remained unmatched. The V gene's germline CDR1 is SGDLS and CDR2 YYNGEE. The CDR3 DNA sequence: TGTGCCAGCAGCGTCGCTAGCGGGGGCCTGCAAGAGACCCAGTACTTC. As protein: CASSVASGGLQETQYF.

The chain carries TRBV3-1 (or the pseudogene TRBV3-2) and TRBJ1-2, with a weak D call TRBD1 (6 bases). This CDR3 region has 12 residues. Between the trimmed V and J ends, which lost 8 bases and 7 bases, there was a span of 14 bases. The germline V gene has CDR1 LGHDT and CDR2 YNNKEL (reference sequence). CDR3 DNA sequence: TGTGCCAGCTCGCCAGGGGAAGTTGGCTACACCTTC. Translating it yields CASSPGEVGYTF.

The chain is built from TRBV19 and TRBJ2-1; 7 bases agree with TRBD1. The CDR3 consists of 14 residues. Germline values: CDR1 LNHDA, CDR2 SQIVND (reference sequence). J lost 3 bases, V lost 8 bases, and 7 bases had no gene match. CDR3 coding DNA: TGTGCCAGTCGAGAGGCAGGGGGCTACAATGAGCAGTTCTTC. This codes for CASREAGGYNEQFF.

J is TRBJ1-6 and V is TRBV27; TRBD1 aligns across 9 bases. After removal of 2 bases from V and 10 bases from J, the junction contained 9 bases not matched to a gene. CDR3 length: 16 amino acids. Germline-derived CDR1 and CDR2 are MNHEY and SMNVEV (reference sequence). The CDR3 loop is CASSLTGDRVGSPLHF. The DNA for the CDR3 is TGTGCCAGCAGTTTAACCGGGGACAGGGTCGGGTCACCCCTCCACTTT.